These 17 T cell receptor beta chains were sequenced from one sample in a study of blood T cell repertoires in COVID-19. The repertoire was sequenced with immunoSEQ multiplex PCR; TCRdb's copy has only in-frame clones and lacks some. This sample yields 30,000 to 45,000 clones, of which roughly 78% are seen a single time; around 35% belongs to the top ten. Sequencing was carried out using peripheral blood. These TCRs come from a man between 60 and 70 years old with acute or convalescent COVID-19.

The rearrangement links TRBV19 to TRBJ1-2, with D perhaps matching TRBD1 (6 bases). The CDR3 runs 14 residues. CDR1 is LNHDA and CDR2 is SQIVND in the germline V gene (reference sequence). V lost 0 bases, J lost 7 bases, and 12 bases lay in between. As DNA, the CDR3 is TGTGCCAGTAGTATAGACAGGGGTGTTTTTGGCTACACCTTC. Its protein is CASSIDRGVFGYTF.

The rearrangement links TRBV5-1 to TRBJ2-2; D possibly corresponds to TRBD1 (5 bases). CDR1 is SGHRS, CDR2 YFSETQ, per germline. This CDR3 spans 14 amino acids. Trimming pared 4 bases from V and 1 base from J, leaving 8 bases between. The CDR3 DNA sequence: TGCGCCAGCAGCAAGACAGAGAACACCGGGGAGCTGTTTTTT. It specifies CASSKTENTGELFF.

The gene calls are TRBV2 and TRBJ2-1, with D possibly TRBD1 on 5 matching bases. In germline, CDR1 is SNHLY, CDR2 FYNNEI. The length of the CDR3 is 15 residues. Trimming pared 6 bases from V and 3 bases from J, leaving 15 bases between. This CDR3 reads CASRTGKRGYNEQFF. CDR3 coding DNA: TGTGCCAGCAGAACAGGAAAAAGGGGCTACAATGAGCAGTTCTTC.

This chain connects TRBV7-6 to TRBJ1-4, with D perhaps matching TRBD1 (6 bases). CDR1 and CDR2 from the germline V gene are SGHVS and FNYEAQ. The CDR3 is 17 amino acids. Trimming cost V 1 base and J 8 bases, with 20 bases left between them. In nucleotides, the CDR3 is TGTGCCAGCAGCTTAGGAGACAGGCCACGCTCGGAGGAAAAACTGTTTTTT. Translating gives CASSLGDRPRSEEKLFF.

The rearrangement links TRBV30 to TRBJ1-5; D might be TRBD1 (5 bases). Germline CDR1 GTSNPN, CDR2 SVGIG (reference sequence). V gave up 4 bases and J gave up 2 bases, with 15 bases separating them. This CDR3 is 15 amino acids long. The CDR3 loop reads CAWTNRLGRNQPQHF. The DNA for the CDR3 is TGTGCCTGGACCAACAGGTTGGGGCGCAATCAGCCCCAGCATTTT.

V and J are TRBV11-2 and TRBJ2-3; 7 bases map to TRBD2. CDR3 length equals 16 residues. Germline V lookup: CDR1 SGHAT, CDR2 FQNNGV. V gave up 2 bases and J gave up 4 bases; unmatched junction bases: 9. The CDR3 loop is CASSLTGGGGADTQYF. The CDR3 nucleotides are TGTGCCAGCAGCTTAACCGGCGGCGGGGGTGCAGATACGCAGTATTTT.

Only a few counts were recorded for this clone. V usage is TRBV6-5 and J usage is TRBJ1-4, with D uncertain. This CDR3 comprises 13 residues. Germline V gives CDR1 MNHEY, CDR2 SVGAGI. V was shortened by 2 bases and J by 11 bases, with 12 bases between the two germline ends. The CDR3 DNA reads TGTGCCAGCAGTTACACATCCGGAGGGAAACTGTTTTTT. Amino acids: CASSYTSGGKLFF.

This chain connects TRBV28 to TRBJ2-7; maybe TRBD1 (6 bases). The CDR3 extends over 14 amino acids. Trimming shortened V by 5 bases and J by 5 bases, and 16 bases separated the two germline ends. CDR1 is MDHEN and CDR2 is SYDVKM in the germline V gene. CDR3 loop: CASSPTGNGNEQYF. CDR3 coding DNA: TGTGCCAGCAGTCCAACAGGGAATGGCAACGAGCAGTACTTC. The full variable domain, completed using reference TRBV28 and TRBJ2-7, is DVKVTQSSRYLVKRTGEKVFLECVQDMDHENMFWYRQDPGLGLRLIYFSYDVKMKEKGDIPEGYSVSREKKERFSLILESASTNQTSMYLCASSPTGNGNEQYFGPGTRLTVT.

The rearrangement uses TRBV6-6 and TRBJ1-2; no firm D call. V gave up 7 bases and J gave up 7 bases, with 16 bases separating them. This CDR3 region has 13 residues. Germline assignment: CDR1 MNHNY and CDR2 SVGAGI (reference sequence). The CDR3 DNA is TGTGCCAGCACCACCCCGGTCGTTCGTGGCTACACCTTC. This sequence encodes CASTTPVVRGYTF.

Turning to this clone: Other nucleotide sequences in the sample specify the same CDR3. The rearrangement joins TRBV9 to TRBJ2-1; the D is unclear. The ends were cut back, 2 bases at V and 9 bases at J, with 9 bases in the middle. The length of the CDR3 is 12 residues. Germline assignment: CDR1 SGDLS and CDR2 YYNGEE. DNA for the CDR3: TGTGCCAGCAGCGTCGGTGGAGTTGAGCAGTTCTTC. Translating gives CASSVGGVEQFF.

This clone showed up just once. V is TRBV5-6 and J is TRBJ2-3; no clear D gene. Germline-derived CDR1 and CDR2 are SGHDT and YYEEEE. Between the trimmed V and J ends, which lost 4 bases and 0 bases, there was a span of 9 bases. CDR3 length: 14 amino acids. The CDR3 sequence: CASSRQSSTDTQYF. The CDR3 region has the DNA TGTGCCAGCAGCCGCCAGTCTAGCACAGATACGCAGTATTTT.

This rearrangement joins TRBV29-1 to TRBJ2-7; 7 nucleotides align to TRBD1. After removal of 6 bases from V and 6 bases from J, the junction contained 8 bases not matched to a gene. This CDR3 contains 12 residues. CDR1 is SQVTM and CDR2 is ANQGSEA in the germline V gene. The CDR3 sequence: CSVETGEFEQYF. The CDR3 bases are TGCAGCGTCGAAACAGGGGAGTTCGAGCAGTACTTC.

The chain joins TRBV6-5 to TRBJ2-1; 8 bases match TRBD1. This CDR3 region has 13 residues. CDR1 is MNHEY, CDR2 SVGAGI, per germline. J lost 6 bases, V lost 5 bases, and 3 bases had no gene match. CDR3: CASSNTGGNEQFF. The DNA for the CDR3 is TGTGCCAGCAGTAATACAGGGGGCAATGAGCAGTTCTTC.

The CDR3 here is CASSSADRGYGQPQHF. The CDR3 region has the DNA TGTGCCAGCAGTTCCGCGGACAGGGGGTACGGGCAGCCCCAGCATTTT. The chain has TRBV28 and TRBJ1-5; 10 bases are a match to TRBD1. The junction had 10 bases not matched to a gene; V was cut back by 4 bases and J by 7 bases. In germline, CDR1 is MDHEN, CDR2 SYDVKM. The CDR3 has 16 residues.

This sequence joins TRBV3-1 (or the pseudogene TRBV3-2) and TRBJ1-2; the D gene is possibly TRBD1 (6 bases). The CDR3 is made up of 14 amino acids. Germline V gene lookup returns CDR1 LGHDT and CDR2 YNNKEL (reference sequence). V lost 2 bases and J 3 bases, leaving 10 bases between the germline ends. The DNA of the CDR3 is TGTGCCAGCAGCCAATTCTCAGGGGACTATGGCTACACCTTC. It codes for CASSQFSGDYGYTF.

In this sample, this clone turned up a few times. The rearrangement uses TRBV7-2 and TRBJ1-5; unclear D gene. This CDR3 region has 13 residues. The V gene lost 7 bases and the J gene lost 2 bases, with 9 bases spanning the gap. CDR1 is SGHTA and CDR2 is FQGNSA in the germline V gene. This chain's CDR3 is CASTTPGNQPQHF. In nucleotides, the CDR3 is TGTGCCAGCACCACCCCGGGCAATCAGCCCCAGCATTTT.

The chain links TRBV10-1 to TRBJ2-3; weak D call: TRBD2 (6 bases). This CDR3 spans 14 amino acids. Germline CDR1 reads WNHNN; CDR2 reads SYGVQD (reference sequence). V lost 3 bases to trimming and J lost 5 bases, with 12 bases between them. The CDR3 DNA sequence: TGCGCCAGCAGTGAATCGGGAGAAATAGATACGCAGTATTTT. Its protein product is CASSESGEIDTQYF.